The clone carrying this TCR beta chain has at least ten counts. Its antigen is not identified. This record comes from a study of identical twins. A universal primer site arose from template switching, and cDNA bore unique molecular identifiers. TCRdb re-analysed the 5' RACE reads in MiXCR, keeping a single row per CDR3 protein. The sample includes nearly 650,000 distinct CDR3 sequences, just over 7% of them seen just once. Study-level points and caveats: Its conclusions, products of cross-sectional statistical analysis, did not come from following the same donors. Invariant T cells like MAIT and iNKT could partly confound the zero-insertion analyses.

These same data were also listed under a study on yellow fever vaccine responses in identical twins.

Material: PBMCs. This TCR derives from a woman under 30 in good health.

CDR3 sequence: CASSDPYEQYF. CDR3 bases: TGTGCCAGCAGTGACCCTTACGAGCAGTACTTC. The chain employs TRBV6-1 and TRBJ2-7, with D hard to call. This CDR3 spans 11 amino acids. V was trimmed by 3 bases and J by 4 bases, leaving 4 bases between them. Germline V CDR1 and CDR2: MNHNS, SASEGT.